One sample yielded the 10 T cell receptor beta chains listed below, sequenced in a study of blood T cell repertoires in COVID-19. TCRdb keeps only in-frame clones here, not all; method: immunoSEQ multiplex PCR. The table records about 140,000 clones, around 82% of them present only once. Source material: peripheral blood. The receptors originated from a human donor in a cohort sampled during active COVID-19.

The V gene is TRBV6-5, the J gene TRBJ1-5, with D unresolved. Trimming pared 0 bases from V and 6 bases from J, leaving 9 bases between. This CDR3 comprises 14 residues. Germline V gene lookup returns CDR1 MNHEY and CDR2 SVGAGI. CDR3 loop: CASSYSGGIQPQHF. CDR3 nucleotide sequence: TGTGCCAGCAGTTACTCGGGCGGGATTCAGCCCCAGCATTTT.

The chain links TRBV7-9 to TRBJ2-7; the D is unclear. V shed 5 bases and J shed 3 bases, with 5 bases lying between them. Germline V gene sequence: CDR1 SEHNR, CDR2 FQNEAQ (reference sequence). This CDR3 is 11 amino acids long. In DNA form, the CDR3 reads TGTGCCAGCAGCACAAACTACGAGCAGTACTTC. Translation: CASSTNYEQYF.

This rearrangement joins TRBV11-2 to TRBJ2-7; tentative D call: TRBD1 (5 bases). Germline V gene sequence: CDR1 SGHAT, CDR2 FQNNGV. The CDR3 is 15 residues long. Trimming shortened V by 5 bases and J by 2 bases, and 16 bases separated the two germline ends. The DNA for the CDR3 is TGTGCCAGCAGCCCAGGGCCGGGTTATACCTACGAGCAGTACTTC. The encoded protein is CASSPGPGYTYEQYF.

V and J are TRBV6-6 and TRBJ1-2, with 7 positions matching TRBD1. This CDR3 has 13 amino acids. Germline V gene data show CDR1 as MNHNY and CDR2 as SVGAGI (reference sequence). The V gene end was trimmed by 5 bases and the J gene end by 2 bases; junction bases not matched to a gene: 2. CDR3 amino acids: CASSPQGNYGYTF. The CDR3 coding sequence is TGTGCCAGCAGTCCACAGGGGAACTATGGCTACACCTTC.

The chain links TRBV6-5 to TRBJ1-5; 11 positions match TRBD1. V lost 6 bases, J lost 5 bases, and 3 bases stayed unmatched. Germline lookup yields CDR1 MNHEY and CDR2 SVGAGI. The CDR3 is made up of 14 amino acids. The CDR3 region is CASSGTGGDQPQHF. CDR3 bases: TGTGCCAGCAGCGGGACAGGGGGTGATCAGCCCCAGCATTTT.

V gene TRBV7-9 combines with J gene TRBJ2-1; D is possibly TRBD1 (5 bases). Per germline, CDR1 SEHNR and CDR2 FQNEAQ (reference sequence). Trimming removed 3 bases at V and 0 bases at J, with 12 bases between. This CDR3 comprises 16 residues. The CDR3 protein is CASSFHRKSSYNEQFF. CDR3 coding DNA: TGTGCCAGCAGCTTCCACAGGAAGAGCTCCTACAATGAGCAGTTCTTC.

The gene calls are TRBV25-1 and TRBJ2-1, with 8 bases identical to TRBD1. The CDR3 has 16 amino acids. Germline-derived CDR1 and CDR2 are MGHDK and SYGVNS. V was clipped by 2 bases and J by 8 bases; unmatched bases: 11. The CDR3 DNA sequence: TGTGCCAGCAGTGAAGGAGGACAGGGTGGTCGAGATGAGCAGTTCTTC. Protein sequence: CASSEGGQGGRDEQFF. Variable domain in full (rest from reference TRBV25-1 and TRBJ2-1): EADIYQTPRYLVIGTGKKITLECSQTMGHDKMYWYQQDPGMELHLIHYSYGVNSTEKGDLSSESTVSRIRTEHFPLTLESARPSHTSQYLCASSEGGQGGRDEQFFGPGTRLTVL.

This clone appeared a single time. The V gene is TRBV5-6, the J gene TRBJ1-6, with D perhaps TRBD1 (5 bases). There are 14 residues in the CDR3. V lost 2 bases, J lost 6 bases, and 9 bases lay in between. CDR1 is SGHDT, CDR2 YYEEEE, per germline. This CDR3 is CASSFRQGNSPLHF. Here the CDR3 DNA reads TGTGCCAGCAGCTTTCGGCAGGGTAATTCACCCCTCCACTTT.

The chain recombines TRBV28 with TRBJ2-3; D remains ambiguous. Trimming removed 3 bases from V and 7 bases from J, with 14 bases in between. Germline V gene data show CDR1 as MDHEN and CDR2 as SYDVKM. CDR3 size: 14 residues. The chain's CDR3 is CASSLLRLPNTQYF. The CDR3 DNA follows: TGTGCCAGCAGTTTGCTAAGACTCCCCAATACGCAGTATTTT.

The CDR3 loop reads CASSSLANEQFF. The DNA for the CDR3 is TGTGCCAGCAGCTCCCTAGCGAATGAGCAGTTCTTC. This chain links TRBV7-2 with TRBJ2-1; perhaps TRBD2 as D (6 bases). This CDR3 is built from 12 residues. V gave up 4 bases and J gave up 7 bases, with 8 bases separating them. Germline lookup yields CDR1 SGHTA and CDR2 FQGNSA.